One and the same sample provided the 20 T cell receptor beta chains below, sequenced in a study of identifying expanded T cells in peripheral blood. Here immunoSEQ multiplex PCR was the method, and the copy in TCRdb shows in-frame clones only, minus some. The sample includes around 100,000 clones, about 83% of them seen just once. Sequenced material: blood. The receptors stem from a person aged 18 to 75 in good health.

The chain uses TRBV5-5 and TRBJ1-2, with D maybe TRBD1 (5 bases). With 0 bases removed from V and 4 bases from J, the gap between germline ends came to 13 bases. This CDR3 has 15 amino acids. CDR1 and CDR2 (germline): SGHKS, YYEKEE (reference sequence). The CDR3 DNA reads TGTGCCAGCAGCTTGGCCCAGGGCCTCATCTATGGCTACACCTTC. This encodes CASSLAQGLIYGYTF.

This rearrangement joins TRBV18 to TRBJ1-1; D gene uncertain. V lost 2 bases to trimming and J lost 3 bases, with 19 bases between them. CDR1 is KGHSH and CDR2 is LQKENI in the germline V gene. CDR3 length equals 17 residues. The CDR3 nucleotides are TGTGCCAGCTCACCAACGCCCTCTTGGGAAGGTGACACTGAAGCTTTCTTT. Translating it yields CASSPTPSWEGDTEAFF.

The rearrangement joins TRBV4-3 to TRBJ2-3; perhaps TRBD2 as D (7 bases). The length of the CDR3 is 16 residues. The V end lost 0 bases, the J end lost 6 bases, and 16 bases lay between the germline ends. CDR1 is LGHNA, CDR2 YSLEER, per germline. This CDR3 is CASSQDGAGARDTQYF. The CDR3 DNA is TGCGCCAGCAGCCAAGATGGGGCGGGGGCGCGGGATACGCAGTATTTT.

This chain connects TRBV15 to TRBJ2-3; 11 bases fit TRBD2. The CDR3 extends over 16 amino acids. The V segment lost 1 base and the J segment 2 bases; nucleotides outside the gene matches: 2. Per germline, CDR1 LNHNV and CDR2 YYDKDF (reference sequence). The CDR3 here is CATSRASGGTTDTQYF. The CDR3 coding sequence is TGTGCCACCAGCAGAGCTAGCGGGGGGACCACAGATACGCAGTATTTT.

The chain employs TRBV7-2 and TRBJ1-1, with TRBD1 as a possible D gene (6 bases). CDR1 SGHTA and CDR2 FQGNSA come from the germline V gene. The CDR3 loop spans 13 amino acids. V lost 5 bases to trimming and J lost 1 base, with 8 bases between them. CDR3 nucleotide sequence: TGTGCCAGCAGCACGGACAGGAACACTGAAGCTTTCTTT. Amino acid sequence: CASSTDRNTEAFF.

The gene calls are TRBV11-3 and TRBJ2-6; D is uncertain. V was pared by 5 bases and J by 0 bases, with 8 bases between. The CDR3 loop spans 15 amino acids. CDR1 is SGHNT, CDR2 YENEEA, per germline. In DNA form, the CDR3 reads TGTGCCAGCAGCCGTGGGAACTCTGGGGCCAACGTCCTGACTTTC. It is translated as CASSRGNSGANVLTF.

The V gene is TRBV4-3, the J gene TRBJ1-4, with unresolved D. CDR1 is LGHNA, CDR2 YSLEER, per germline. The CDR3 sequence is 15 residues long. V was trimmed by 0 bases and J by 2 bases, leaving 7 bases between them. In DNA form, the CDR3 reads TGCGCCAGCAGCCAAGATCGGACGACTAATGAAAAACTGTTTTTT. Translating gives CASSQDRTTNEKLFF.

The chain employs TRBV28 and TRBJ1-2; a possible D gene is TRBD1 (5 bases). Germline CDR1 is MDHEN and CDR2 is SYDVKM. CDR3 length: 14 residues. The V and J ends lost 7 bases and 0 bases respectively, with 12 bases between them. The CDR3 DNA follows: TGTGCCAGCACCCTGGGGCAGTCTAACTATGGCTACACCTTC. It is translated as CASTLGQSNYGYTF.

The rearrangement joins TRBV7-2 to TRBJ1-2, with a possible D match to TRBD1 (5 bases). Between the trimmed V and J ends, which lost 2 bases and 6 bases, there was a span of 16 bases. This CDR3 has 15 residues. Germline V gene data show CDR1 as SGHTA and CDR2 as FQGNSA. The CDR3 region has the DNA TGTGCCAGCAGCTTATGGGGGACTGGAGAGAATGGCTACACCTTC. Residues: CASSLWGTGENGYTF.

The chain carries TRBV7-2 and TRBJ2-3; D call uncertain. Trimming shortened V by 1 base and J by 2 bases, and 13 bases separated the two germline ends. The germline V gene has CDR1 SGHTA and CDR2 FQGNSA. CDR3 length: 16 amino acids. Here the CDR3 DNA reads TGTGCCAGCAGCTTAGGACGGGCCTCACCCACAGATACGCAGTATTTT. Amino acid sequence: CASSLGRASPTDTQYF. Filled out from reference TRBV7-2 and TRBJ2-3, the complete variable domain reads GAGVSQSPSNKVTEKGKDVELRCDPISGHTALYWYRQSLGQGLEFLIYFQGNSAPDKSGLPSDRFSAERTGGSVSTLTIQRTQQEDSAVYLCASSLGRASPTDTQYFGPGTRLTVL.

V is TRBV5-4 and J is TRBJ1-6; D is possibly TRBD1 (6 bases). This CDR3 spans 15 amino acids. CDR1 is SGHNT, CDR2 YYREEE, per germline (reference sequence). The ends were cut back, 2 bases at V and 8 bases at J, with 14 bases in the middle. In DNA form, the CDR3 reads TGTGCCAGCAGCTTAGGATACAGGGTTGATTCACCCCTCCACTTT. It is translated as CASSLGYRVDSPLHF.

This clone was counted only a few times. The chain has TRBV28 and TRBJ1-3; D ambiguous. V was clipped by 2 bases and J by 0 bases, with 8 bases between them. This CDR3 is built from 15 residues. Germline CDR1 reads MDHEN; CDR2 reads SYDVKM. The CDR3 DNA reads as TGTGCCAGCAGTTTAAGGTCCAACTCTGGAAACACCATATATTTT. This sequence encodes CASSLRSNSGNTIYF.

This sequence joins TRBV7-2 and TRBJ2-7; no clear D. CDR1 is SGHTA and CDR2 is FQGNSA in the germline V gene. Deletions cut 5 bases from V and 0 bases from J, with 5 bases between. The CDR3 spans 12 residues. The CDR3 sequence is CASSPPSYEQYF. The CDR3 bases are TGTGCCAGCAGCCCTCCCTCCTACGAGCAGTACTTC.

The rearrangement joins TRBV7-9 to TRBJ1-2; 7 nucleotides agree with TRBD1. From germline, CDR1 is SEHNR and CDR2 FQNEAQ (reference sequence). The V gene end was trimmed by 1 base and the J gene end by 3 bases; junction bases not matched to a gene: 5. This CDR3 spans 15 amino acids. The CDR3 is CASSLVSGGDYGYTF. The CDR3 DNA reads as TGTGCCAGCAGCTTAGTATCAGGGGGGGACTATGGCTACACCTTC. Full variable domain (rest looked up from reference TRBV7-9 and TRBJ1-2): DTGVSQNPRHKITKRGQNVTFRCDPISEHNRLYWYRQTLGQGPEFLTYFQNEAQLEKSRLLSDRFSAERPKGSFSTLEIQRTEQGDSAMYLCASSLVSGGDYGYTFGSGTRLTVV.

This sequence joins TRBV5-4 and TRBJ2-5, with 9 bases aligning to TRBD2. The V gene end was trimmed by 3 bases and the J gene end by 1 base; junction bases not matched to a gene: 10. This CDR3 comprises 17 residues. Germline V gene sequence: CDR1 SGHNT, CDR2 YYREEE (reference sequence). The CDR3 loop reads CASSSGAASGAQETQYF. The CDR3 DNA reads as TGTGCCAGCAGCTCGGGGGCGGCTAGCGGGGCCCAAGAGACCCAGTACTTC.

The chain is built from TRBV9 and TRBJ2-7, with D unclear. V lost 0 bases and J 1 base, leaving 8 bases between the germline ends. The CDR3 is 14 amino acids. CDR1 and CDR2 (germline): SGDLS, YYNGEE. CDR3 bases: TGTGCCAGCAGCGTAGGGGTTCTGTCCTACGAGCAGTACTTC. Protein: CASSVGVLSYEQYF.

V is TRBV5-6 and J is TRBJ2-2; TRBD1 might be the D (6 bases). Germline CDR1 is SGHDT and CDR2 is YYEEEE. The CDR3 covers 16 residues. V lost 4 bases, J lost 4 bases, and 17 bases lay in between. The chain's CDR3 is CASSPKVGAITGELFF. The CDR3 nucleotides are TGTGCCAGCAGCCCCAAGGTGGGGGCCATCACCGGGGAGCTGTTTTTT.

This chain connects TRBV5-1 to TRBJ1-6, with D possibly matching TRBD1 (5 bases). CDR1 is SGHRS, CDR2 YFSETQ, per germline. The CDR3 covers 16 residues. Trimming took 4 bases from V and 10 from J, leaving 21 bases between them. The CDR3 DNA sequence: TGCGCCAGCAGCCCTGCCCCGGGACCGCTGGAGTCACCCCTCCACTTT. Protein: CASSPAPGPLESPLHF.

The rearrangement links TRBV9 to TRBJ2-2, with 8 bases lining up with TRBD2. The CDR3 is 16 amino acids. V lost 7 bases to trimming and J lost 4 bases; unmatched junction nucleotides: 12. Germline CDR1 SGDLS, CDR2 YYNGEE. The CDR3: CASGPSGGPSTGELFF. CDR3 nucleotide sequence: TGTGCCAGCGGTCCAAGCGGGGGTCCCAGCACCGGGGAGCTGTTTTTT.

J is TRBJ2-5 and V is TRBV4-1; TRBD2 might be the D (6 bases). Trimming pared 0 bases from V and 6 bases from J, leaving 14 bases between. CDR3 length: 15 residues. CDR1 MGHRA and CDR2 YSYEKL come from the germline V gene. CDR3 DNA: TGCGCCAGCAGCCAAGATGGCGGGGTAGGACAGACCCAGTACTTC. This codes for CASSQDGGVGQTQYF.